This TCR beta chain appears in the sequencing data of a study of OX40 agonist ivuxolimab in advanced cancers. A note on this clone: The antigen is undetermined.

Study conclusions and caveats: Some patients who did not respond also had low normalized T-cell clonal expansion. Averaging showed that CD8+ T cells had more expanded clones than CD4+ did.

TCRdb's table, derived via immunoSEQ multiplex PCR, lists solely in-frame clones and lacks some. The data contain about 54,000 clones, approximately 84% of them singletons. Trimming took off 5 bases at V and 6 bases at J, with 17 bases between the two ends. Germline V CDR1 and CDR2: SGHTA, FQGNSA. The CDR3 consists of 14 residues. V and J are TRBV7-2 and TRBJ2-7; TRBD1 might be the D (5 bases). Sequenced here: CD4+ or CD8+ T cells sorted from blood, sampled in a trial of the OX40 agonist ivuxolimab. The receptor comes from an adult with an advanced solid tumor such as melanoma, head and neck, liver or kidney cancer. In DNA form, the CDR3 reads TGTGCCAGCAGCCCAGGACACCCCTCCGGCGAGCAGTACTTC. It specifies CASSPGHPSGEQYF. Together with reference TRBV7-2 and TRBJ2-7, the CDR3 gives the full variable domain: GAGVSQSPSNKVTEKGKDVELRCDPISGHTALYWYRQSLGQGLEFLIYFQGNSAPDKSGLPSDRFSAERTGGSVSTLTIQRTQQEDSAVYLCASSPGHPSGEQYFGPGTRLTVT.